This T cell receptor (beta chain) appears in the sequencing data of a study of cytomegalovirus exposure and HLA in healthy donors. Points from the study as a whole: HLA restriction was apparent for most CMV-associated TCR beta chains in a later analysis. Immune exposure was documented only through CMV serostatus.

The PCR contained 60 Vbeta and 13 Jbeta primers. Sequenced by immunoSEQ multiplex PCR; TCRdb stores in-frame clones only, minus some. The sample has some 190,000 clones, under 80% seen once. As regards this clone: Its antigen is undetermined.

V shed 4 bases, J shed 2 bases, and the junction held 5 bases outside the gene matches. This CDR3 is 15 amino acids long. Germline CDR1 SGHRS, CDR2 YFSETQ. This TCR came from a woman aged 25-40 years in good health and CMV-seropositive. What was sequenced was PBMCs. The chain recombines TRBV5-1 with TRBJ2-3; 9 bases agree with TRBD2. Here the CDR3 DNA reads TGCGCCAGCAGCCCTGCGGGGGGGGACACAGATACGCAGTATTTT. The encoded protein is CASSPAGGDTDTQYF.